This TCR beta chain was recorded in a study of radiotherapy plus CTLA-4 blockade in lung cancer. In its sample, this clone was seen once. CDR3 length: 14 residues. Deletions cut 6 bases from V and 2 bases from J, with 8 bases between. The germline CDR1 and CDR2 sequences are LNHDA and SQIVND (reference sequence). The protocol was immunoSEQ multiplex PCR, while the TCRdb copy is restricted to in-frame clones and leaves out a portion. The sample lists some 110,000 clones; about 90% were seen once. Material: peripheral blood, obtained from a patient treated with radiotherapy plus ipilimumab. The V and J genes are TRBV19 and TRBJ2-6; D may be TRBD2 (6 bases). The receptor comes from a human donor with non-small cell lung cancer that progressed on radiotherapy plus ipilimumab. In nucleotides, the CDR3 is TGTGCCAGTAGGGGGAGGACTGGGGCCAACGTCCTGACTTTC. This codes for CASRGRTGANVLTF.